Shown below are 31 T cell receptor beta chains from a single sample sequenced in a study of blood T cell repertoires in COVID-19. Only in-frame clones appear in the TCRdb table, and some are missing; sequencing was by immunoSEQ multiplex PCR. Of about 270,000 clones detected, 88% appear once; the ten largest clones hold approximately 1%. The sequenced sample was PBMCs or T cells enriched from blood (not recorded which). Every receptor here comes from a woman aged 25 to 39 who had recovered from COVID-19.

This clone was seen more than once but under ten times. This rearrangement joins TRBV5-1 to TRBJ2-3, with 7 bases matching TRBD2. CDR3 length equals 15 residues. Germline lookup yields CDR1 SGHRS and CDR2 YFSETQ. J gave up 5 bases and V 1 base, and 7 bases lay outside the gene matches. Written as DNA, the CDR3 is TGCGCCAGCAGCTTGAGGCCTGGGGGGGAAGATACGCAGTATTTT. Translating gives CASSLRPGGEDTQYF.

This chain connects TRBV28 to TRBJ1-4; 8 bases fit TRBD1. Per germline, CDR1 MDHEN and CDR2 SYDVKM. The V gene end was trimmed by 3 bases and the J gene end by 8 bases; junction bases not matched to a gene: 8. The CDR3 has 15 amino acids. Here the CDR3 reads CASSFNGQGGEKLFF. In DNA, the CDR3 is TGTGCCAGCAGTTTCAACGGACAGGGAGGAGAAAAACTGTTTTTT.

V gene TRBV4-1 combines with J gene TRBJ2-5, with 11 bases identical to TRBD2. V shed 0 bases and J 4 bases; nucleotides not matched to a gene: 10. The CDR3 has 18 residues. CDR1 MGHRA and CDR2 YSYEKL come from the germline V gene. This chain's CDR3 is CASSQDLVVAGGLETQYF. In nucleotides, the CDR3 is TGCGCCAGCAGCCAAGATCTGGTAGTAGCGGGAGGGCTAGAGACCCAGTACTTC.

The chain recombines TRBV10-3 with TRBJ1-5; possible D gene TRBD1, 6 bases. V lost 10 bases and J 1 base, leaving 11 bases between the germline ends. This CDR3 contains 13 residues. CDR1 is ENHRY, CDR2 SYGVKD, per germline. The CDR3 spells CATRQVSNQPQHF. The CDR3 DNA follows: TGTGCCACTAGACAGGTGAGCAATCAGCCCCAGCATTTT.

Of note for this clone: One junction end disagrees with the germline gene, perhaps due to a read error. The rearrangement links TRBV4-1 to TRBJ1-1, with D possibly matching TRBD1 (6 bases). The CDR3 sequence is 15 residues long. Germline V CDR1 and CDR2: MGHRA, YSYEKL. The CDR3 region has the DNA TGCGCCCGCAGCCAAGGGGGGGGGCCGGGCACTGAAGCTTTCTTT. Protein: CARSQGGGPGTEAFF.

The chain recombines TRBV28 with TRBJ1-2; TRBD1 aligns across 7 bases. Per the germline V gene, CDR1 is MDHEN and CDR2 is SYDVKM. This CDR3 has 20 residues. V dropped 7 bases and J dropped 1; count of bases not matched to a gene: 24. The CDR3 sequence is CASISLGHFGTEKLNYGYTF. CDR3 nucleotides: TGTGCCAGCATCTCTCTCGGGCACTTTGGGACAGAAAAACTTAACTATGGCTACACCTTC.

The sample holds one count of this clone. The chain joins TRBV7-9 to TRBJ2-2, with D unresolved. Trimming took 4 bases from V and 4 from J, leaving 10 bases between them. The CDR3 is 14 residues long. Germline V gene sequence: CDR1 SEHNR, CDR2 FQNEAQ (reference sequence). The CDR3 region is CASSSRLGTGELFF. The CDR3 bases are TGTGCCAGCAGCTCAAGACTCGGCACCGGGGAGCTGTTTTTT.

The chain couples TRBV11-3 to TRBJ2-7; 10 nucleotides line up with TRBD2. Losses at the gene ends were 1 base for V and 0 bases for J; bases not matched to a gene: 3. CDR1 is SGHNT, CDR2 YENEEA, per germline. The CDR3 covers 16 residues. The CDR3 spells CASSLGSSGSSYEQYF. CDR3 coding DNA: TGTGCCAGCAGCTTAGGCTCTAGCGGGAGCTCCTACGAGCAGTACTTC.

The V and J genes are TRBV18 and TRBJ1-6; a possible D gene is TRBD1 (5 bases). This CDR3 comprises 14 residues. The V gene lost 1 base and the J gene lost 7 bases, with 8 bases spanning the gap. Germline lookup yields CDR1 KGHSH and CDR2 LQKENI. CDR3 sequence reads: CASSPQGNNSPLHF. The CDR3 DNA is TGTGCCAGCTCACCACAGGGGAACAATTCACCCCTCCACTTT.

This chain connects TRBV28 to TRBJ2-4; a possible D gene is TRBD1 (6 bases). The CDR3 consists of 12 residues. V was cut by 10 bases and J by 4 bases, with 11 bases left in between. Germline-derived CDR1 and CDR2 are MDHEN and SYDVKM. As DNA, the CDR3 is TGTGCCATCCGGACAGATAAAAACATTCAGTACTTC. It translates to CAIRTDKNIQYF.

The chain links TRBV6-5 to TRBJ2-1, with 9 bases matching TRBD1. The CDR3 is 14 amino acids. The V gene end was trimmed by 6 bases and the J gene end by 4 bases; junction bases not matched to a gene: 4. The germline gives CDR1 MNHEY, CDR2 SVGAGI. This CDR3 is CASRGDRAYNEQFF. The DNA of the CDR3 is TGTGCCAGCAGGGGGGACAGGGCATACAATGAGCAGTTCTTC.

This clone was recorded a few times. This chain connects TRBV28 to TRBJ1-6; tentative D call: TRBD1 (6 bases). Germline values: CDR1 MDHEN, CDR2 SYDVKM. The CDR3 extends over 14 amino acids. Trimming removed 6 bases at V and 7 bases at J, with 13 bases between. The CDR3 loop reads CASSSPGDNSPLHF. CDR3 coding DNA: TGTGCCAGCAGCTCCCCAGGGGACAATTCACCCCTCCACTTT.

This clone was counted a few times. V and J are TRBV18 and TRBJ1-5, with D possibly matching TRBD1 (5 bases). The germline V and J ends were trimmed by 4 bases and 5 bases, with 9 bases remaining between them. Per the germline V gene, CDR1 is KGHSH and CDR2 is LQKENI. CDR3 length: 13 amino acids. CDR3: CASSRDYDQPQHF. For the CDR3, the DNA is TGTGCCAGCTCACGGGACTACGATCAGCCCCAGCATTTT.

The chain links TRBV4-3 to TRBJ1-3; 7 bases are shared with TRBD1. This CDR3 contains 18 residues. V shed 0 bases, J shed 0 bases, and the junction held 8 bases outside the gene matches. Germline assignment: CDR1 LGHNA and CDR2 YSLEER. The CDR3 sequence: CASSQDLGQASSGNTIYF. DNA for the CDR3: TGCGCCAGCAGCCAAGACTTAGGACAGGCCAGCTCTGGAAACACCATATATTTT.

The rearrangement joins TRBV15 to TRBJ2-7, with 7 positions matching TRBD1. The CDR3 covers 14 residues. Per germline, CDR1 LNHNV and CDR2 YYDKDF (reference sequence). V shed 1 base and J 7 bases; nucleotides not matched to a gene: 7. In DNA form, the CDR3 reads TGTGCCACCAGCAGAGCCGACAGGGCGCGGGAGCAGTACTTC. It encodes CATSRADRAREQYF.

This chain links TRBV18 with TRBJ1-2, with D perhaps matching TRBD1 (6 bases). In germline, CDR1 is KGHSH, CDR2 LQKENI. V shed 4 bases and J shed 0 bases, with 18 bases lying between them. The length of the CDR3 is 17 residues. The CDR3 loop reads CASSRLGGATSNYGYTF. CDR3 sequence (DNA): TGTGCCAGCTCACGACTAGGGGGGGCAACCTCTAACTATGGCTACACCTTC.

CDR3 region: CAATSGVITGHNEQFF. The DNA of the CDR3 is TGTGCCGCAACTTCGGGAGTCATTACGGGGCACAATGAGCAGTTCTTC. The chain is built from TRBV7-9 and TRBJ2-1; D possibly corresponds to TRBD2 (6 bases). Germline V lookup: CDR1 SEHNR, CDR2 FQNEAQ (reference sequence). This CDR3 contains 16 residues. The ends were cut back, 11 bases at V and 5 bases at J, with 25 bases in the middle.

Here the CDR3 reads CASNSPAQLETQYF. The CDR3, as DNA: TGTGCCAGCAATAGTCCAGCACAGTTGGAGACCCAGTACTTC. The chain has TRBV6-6 and TRBJ2-5; D is ambiguous. V lost 7 bases and J lost 5, with 17 bases in between. There are 14 residues in the CDR3. Germline assignment: CDR1 MNHNY and CDR2 SVGAGI (reference sequence).

The V gene is TRBV28, the J gene TRBJ1-5, with a possible D match to TRBD1 (5 bases). Trimming took off 5 bases at V and 3 bases at J, with 17 bases between the two ends. CDR1 and CDR2 (germline): MDHEN, SYDVKM. CDR3 size: 16 residues. CDR3 protein: CASSNGGVLINQPQHF. The CDR3 bases are TGTGCCAGCAGTAACGGGGGGGTCCTAATCAATCAGCCCCAGCATTTT. Supplemented by reference TRBV28 and TRBJ1-5, the full variable domain reads DVKVTQSSRYLVKRTGEKVFLECVQDMDHENMFWYRQDPGLGLRLIYFSYDVKMKEKGDIPEGYSVSREKKERFSLILESASTNQTSMYLCASSNGGVLINQPQHFGDGTRLSIL.

The V call is TRBV10-2, the J call TRBJ1-1, with 7 bases that match TRBD1. CDR1 is WSHSY, CDR2 SAAADI, per germline. The CDR3 is 15 residues long. V shed 8 bases and J 1 base; nucleotides not matched to a gene: 10. DNA for the CDR3: TGCGCCAGCGCGGCCCCGGGACAGAGGAACACTGAAGCTTTCTTT. Protein: CASAAPGQRNTEAFF.

The chain employs TRBV24-1 and TRBJ2-2; a weak D match, TRBD2 (6 bases). The CDR3 is 18 amino acids. The V gene lost 4 bases and the J gene lost 0 bases, with 17 bases spanning the gap. Per germline, CDR1 KGHDR and CDR2 SFDVKD. This CDR3 is CATSDARGKGSNTGELFF. The CDR3 nucleotides read TGTGCCACCAGTGACGCTCGGGGGAAGGGGTCGAACACCGGGGAGCTGTTTTTT.

The chain uses TRBV30 and TRBJ2-6; 7 nucleotides line up with TRBD2. CDR3 length: 15 amino acids. Germline trimming cut 2 bases from V and 0 bases from J; bases unmatched to any gene: 1. Germline CDR1 is GTSNPN and CDR2 is SVGIG (reference sequence). CDR3 residues: CAWSWGGSGANVLTF. CDR3 bases: TGTGCCTGGAGTTGGGGGGGCTCTGGGGCCAACGTCCTGACTTTC. Full variable domain (missing parts from reference TRBV30 and TRBJ2-6): SQTIHQWPATLVQPVGSPLSLECTVEGTSNPNLYWYRQAAGRGLQLLFYSVGIGQISSEVPQNLSASRPQDRQFILSSKKLLLSDSGFYLCAWSWGGSGANVLTFGAGSRLTVL.

The table lists this clone with a count of one. The chain employs TRBV6-5 and TRBJ2-5, with TRBD2 identical over 11 bases. Germline V CDR1 and CDR2: MNHEY, SVGAGI. The CDR3 extends over 13 amino acids. V dropped 7 bases and J dropped 7; count of bases not matched to a gene: 5. The CDR3 here is CASTLAGGGTQYF. The DNA for the CDR3 is TGTGCCAGCACCCTAGCGGGGGGCGGGACCCAGTACTTC.

V gene TRBV28 combines with J gene TRBJ2-7; TRBD2 matches 10 bases. The CDR3 sequence is 16 residues long. With V trimmed by 1 base and J by 4 bases, 7 bases remained unmatched. The germline V gene has CDR1 MDHEN and CDR2 SYDVKM. The CDR3 DNA is TGTGCCAGCAGTTTATCGGGACTAGCGACCGTTTACGAGCAGTACTTC. Translation: CASSLSGLATVYEQYF.

The chain joins TRBV7-9 to TRBJ1-4; 8 positions match TRBD1. After removal of 7 bases from V and 5 bases from J, the junction contained 9 bases not matched to a gene. CDR1 and CDR2 from the germline V gene are SEHNR and FQNEAQ (reference sequence). The CDR3 runs to 15 residues. The CDR3 spells CASTKGGTGNEKLFF. In DNA form, the CDR3 reads TGTGCCAGCACCAAGGGGGGGACAGGAAATGAAAAACTGTTTTTT.

V is TRBV2 and J is TRBJ1-1; D gene unclear. The CDR3 is 13 amino acids. V was trimmed by 4 bases and J by 1 base, leaving 7 bases between them. Looked up from germline, CDR1 is SNHLY and CDR2 is FYNNEI. The CDR3 loop is CASSAQWNTEAFF. CDR3 sequence (DNA): TGTGCCAGCAGTGCCCAGTGGAACACTGAAGCTTTCTTT.

The CDR3 DNA reads as TGCGCCAGCAGCCAAGGTCCTAGCGGGGGGTACGAGCAGTACTTC. Translating gives CASSQGPSGGYEQYF. V is TRBV4-1 and J is TRBJ2-7, with TRBD2 identical over 11 bases. V shed 1 base and J 4 bases; nucleotides not matched to a gene: 3. Germline assignment: CDR1 MGHRA and CDR2 YSYEKL. The CDR3 is 15 residues long.

The chain couples TRBV5-1 to TRBJ2-7, with D perhaps TRBD1 (7 bases). Deletions cut 3 bases from V and 6 bases from J, with 16 bases between. Germline CDR1 and CDR2: SGHRS and YFSETQ. This CDR3 region has 14 residues. CDR3 sequence reads: CASSSTGTSIEQYF. The CDR3 DNA follows: TGCGCCAGCAGCTCGACAGGGACTTCGATCGAGCAGTACTTC.

The chain couples TRBV7-2 to TRBJ1-2; D is possibly TRBD1 (5 bases). Trimming shortened V by 1 base and J by 4 bases, and 13 bases separated the two germline ends. Per germline, CDR1 SGHTA and CDR2 FQGNSA. The CDR3 length is 15 residues. CDR3 DNA sequence: TGTGCCAGCAGCTTAGACTGGCTGGGGCGCTATGGCTACACCTTC. It encodes CASSLDWLGRYGYTF. Based on the CDR3 plus reference TRBV7-2 and TRBJ1-2, the full variable domain is GAGVSQSPSNKVTEKGKDVELRCDPISGHTALYWYRQSLGQGLEFLIYFQGNSAPDKSGLPSDRFSAERTGGSVSTLTIQRTQQEDSAVYLCASSLDWLGRYGYTFGSGTRLTVV.

This clone was observed a few times. The chain combines TRBV20-1 with TRBJ1-1, with 9 nucleotides matching TRBD1. The germline CDR1 and CDR2 sequences are DFQATT and SNEGSKA (reference sequence). CDR3 length equals 11 residues. Trimming at V came to 3 bases and at J to 11 bases, leaving 4 bases not matched to a gene. The CDR3 DNA is TGCAGTGCTAGGGGGACAGGGCGGGCTTTCTTT. Its translation: CSARGTGRAFF.

The chain couples TRBV20-1 to TRBJ1-1; D may be TRBD1 (5 bases). The CDR3 is made up of 11 amino acids. Germline V gene sequence: CDR1 DFQATT, CDR2 SNEGSKA (reference sequence). Trimming shortened V by 7 bases and J by 10 bases, and 16 bases separated the two germline ends. This chain's CDR3 is CSVGSGRVAFF. The DNA for the CDR3 is TGCAGTGTGGGGTCAGGCAGGGTAGCTTTCTTT.